Presented here are 26 T cell receptor beta chains from one specimen sequenced in a study of OX40 agonist ivuxolimab in advanced cancers. Libraries were prepared through the immunoSEQ multiplex PCR assay. TCRdb provides this immuneACCESS table in a form limited to in-frame rearrangements. Some clones are lacking; in checked studies, under half of them reflect an unresolved V gene, and why the rest are absent is not known. Within this sample are over 8,500 clones, with roughly 78% of them counted one time only. The ten top clones hold almost 40% of the sample. Sequenced here: CD4+ or CD8+ T cells sorted from blood, sampled in a trial of the OX40 agonist ivuxolimab. All receptors derive from an adult with an advanced solid tumor such as melanoma, head and neck, liver or kidney cancer.

The chain has TRBV28 and TRBJ2-7, with D maybe TRBD1 (5 bases). CDR3 size: 12 residues. Germline CDR1 and CDR2: MDHEN and SYDVKM. V lost 4 bases and J 3 bases, leaving 7 bases between the germline ends. As DNA, the CDR3 is TGTGCCAGCAGTTCGGACATCTACGAGCAGTACTTC. Translation: CASSSDIYEQYF.

The genes are TRBV11-3 and TRBJ2-1, with TRBD2 as a possible D gene (5 bases). CDR1 and CDR2 (germline): SGHNT, YENEEA. Trimming cost V 5 bases and J 0 bases, with 8 bases left between them. This CDR3 is built from 14 residues. The CDR3 DNA follows: TGTGCCAGCAGCCTCCGGGACTCCTACAATGAGCAGTTCTTC. It specifies CASSLRDSYNEQFF.

The chain carries TRBV9 and TRBJ2-5, with 9 bases fitting TRBD1. The DNA end is a closer match to TRBJ2-7, so the J assignment may be wrong. Germline V CDR1 and CDR2: SGDLS, YYNGEE. The CDR3 totals 16 residues. CDR3 DNA: TGTGCCAGCAGCGCGGGCTCCGGGACAGGGACCTACGAGCAGTACTTC. This translates into CASSAGSGTGTYEQYF.

The chain recombines TRBV19 with TRBJ1-5; D perhaps matches TRBD1 (5 bases). The CDR3 is 16 amino acids. Germline CDR1 LNHDA, CDR2 SQIVND (reference sequence). The V gene lost 1 base and the J gene lost 3 bases, with 13 bases spanning the gap. Here the CDR3 DNA reads TGTGCCAGTAGTATAGTGGGCCAGGGTTTCAATCAGCCCCAGCATTTT. This encodes CASSIVGQGFNQPQHF. The full variable domain, with the rest looked up from reference TRBV19 and TRBJ1-5, is DGGITQSPKYLFRKEGQNVTLSCEQNLNHDAMYWYRQDPGQGLRLIYYSQIVNDFQKGDIAEGYSVSREKKESFPLTVTSAQKNPTAFYLCASSIVGQGFNQPQHFGDGTRLSIL.

This clone was counted once. The chain employs TRBV9 and TRBJ2-2; 8 bases match TRBD1. V was pared by 5 bases and J by 4 bases, with 4 bases of the junction left unmatched. Germline lookup yields CDR1 SGDLS and CDR2 YYNGEE. The CDR3 spans 14 residues. CDR3 DNA: TGTGCCAGCAGACAGACAGGGGCCACCGGGGAGCTGTTTTTT. It specifies CASRQTGATGELFF.

The chain has TRBV7-9 and TRBJ2-3; 8 positions match TRBD1. This CDR3 has 15 amino acids. After removal of 5 bases from V and 0 bases from J, the junction contained 4 bases not matched to a gene. Germline CDR1 reads SEHNR; CDR2 reads FQNEAQ (reference sequence). The CDR3, as DNA: TGTGCCAGCAGCGCGGGACAGGTTAGCACAGATACGCAGTATTTT. It translates to CASSAGQVSTDTQYF.

This chain uses TRBV27 with TRBJ2-7; 8 bases map to TRBD1. The germline gives CDR1 MNHEY, CDR2 SMNVEV (reference sequence). J was trimmed by 2 bases and V by 4 bases; bases with no gene match: 22. The length of the CDR3 is 20 residues. CDR3 coding DNA: TGTGCCAGCAGTTCCCTAGGACAGGGCTTAACTCTTTATCCGGCCTACGAGCAGTACTTC. Protein product: CASSSLGQGLTLYPAYEQYF.

The V gene is TRBV6-5, the J gene TRBJ2-7; D tentatively reads TRBD1 or TRBD2 (6 bases each). CDR3 length: 15 amino acids. The germline V and J ends were trimmed by 4 bases and 2 bases, with 15 bases remaining between them. Germline CDR1 MNHEY, CDR2 SVGAGI. CDR3 sequence reads: CASSWGPRGPYEQYF. CDR3 DNA: TGTGCCAGCAGTTGGGGGCCGCGGGGACCCTACGAGCAGTACTTC.

This clone was observed a handful of times. V gene TRBV4-3 combines with J gene TRBJ2-7; 8 nucleotides match TRBD1. The junction had 7 bases not matched to a gene; V was cut back by 0 bases and J by 3 bases. The CDR3 is made up of 16 amino acids. Per germline, CDR1 LGHNA and CDR2 YSLEER. Here the CDR3 reads CASSQDGQGAFYEQYF. The CDR3 DNA sequence: TGCGCCAGCAGCCAAGACGGACAGGGTGCTTTCTACGAGCAGTACTTC.

This chain joins TRBV4-3 and TRBJ2-7; 9 bases match TRBD2. The CDR3 loop spans 15 amino acids. Germline lookup yields CDR1 LGHNA and CDR2 YSLEER. After removal of 0 bases from V and 4 bases from J, the junction contained 4 bases not matched to a gene. This CDR3 is CASSQEAGGRYEQYF. Written as DNA, the CDR3 is TGCGCCAGCAGCCAAGAAGCGGGGGGTCGATACGAGCAGTACTTC.

This chain connects TRBV5-4 to TRBJ2-2; weak D call: TRBD2 (6 bases). V was cut by 5 bases and J by 1 base, with 12 bases left in between. The CDR3 totals 15 residues. Germline V gene sequence: CDR1 SGHNT, CDR2 YYREEE (reference sequence). CDR3 DNA sequence: TGTGCCAGCAGTCCCCCGGGGGAGAACACCGGGGAGCTGTTTTTT. Its translation is CASSPPGENTGELFF.

The chain uses TRBV19 and TRBJ2-7; D is perhaps TRBD2 (6 bases). Germline CDR1 and CDR2: LNHDA and SQIVND (reference sequence). V lost 0 bases and J 4 bases, leaving 13 bases between the germline ends. This CDR3 contains 15 residues. The CDR3 coding sequence is TGTGCCAGTAGTATAGATCGGGGCGGAGGGTACGAGCAGTACTTC. Translating it yields CASSIDRGGGYEQYF.

There are a few counts of this clone. The chain has TRBV13 and TRBJ2-7, with 7 bases fitting TRBD1. Germline V gives CDR1 PRHDT, CDR2 FYEKMQ (reference sequence). Unmatched junction bases numbered 8, after V lost 9 bases and J lost 0 bases. The CDR3 consists of 14 residues. The CDR3 sequence is CASNPGQISYEQYF. The CDR3 DNA sequence: TGTGCCAGTAACCCGGGACAGATCTCCTACGAGCAGTACTTC.

The CDR3 loop is CASSPGRGGTDTQYF. Here the CDR3 DNA reads TGCGCCAGCAGCCCCGGGCGGGGTGGCACAGATACGCAGTATTTT. The rearrangement joins TRBV4-1 to TRBJ2-3; maybe TRBD2 (6 bases). Germline values: CDR1 MGHRA, CDR2 YSYEKL. The V gene lost 4 bases and the J gene lost 1 base, with 12 bases spanning the gap. This CDR3 has 15 residues.

The chain combines TRBV7-2 with TRBJ2-3, with a weak D call TRBD2 (6 bases). CDR1 and CDR2 (germline): SGHTA, FQGNSA. The CDR3 loop spans 16 amino acids. V lost 1 base and J 1 base, leaving 12 bases between the germline ends. The CDR3 nucleotides are TGTGCCAGCAGCTTAGTGGCGGGAACCGGCACAGATACGCAGTATTTT. Residues: CASSLVAGTGTDTQYF.

This rearrangement joins TRBV6-5 to TRBJ1-5; D might be TRBD1 (6 bases). Germline values: CDR1 MNHEY, CDR2 SVGAGI. Trimming cost V 6 bases and J 2 bases, with 11 bases left between them. The CDR3 sequence is 14 residues long. CDR3 in DNA: TGTGCCAGCAGCCTCAGGGGCGGCAATCAGCCCCAGCATTTT. Its protein product is CASSLRGGNQPQHF.

CDR3 region: CASSSMTGAGTDTQYF. In nucleotides, the CDR3 is TGTGCCAGCAGTTCCATGACAGGGGCGGGCACAGATACGCAGTATTTT. The genes are TRBV27 and TRBJ2-3; 8 bases match TRBD1. Germline lookup yields CDR1 MNHEY and CDR2 SMNVEV (reference sequence). CDR3 length equals 16 residues. V lost 4 bases, J lost 1 base, and 7 bases stayed unmatched.

The chain is built from TRBV9 and TRBJ1-1; tentative D call: TRBD1 (5 bases). CDR1 is SGDLS and CDR2 is YYNGEE in the germline V gene. V shed 2 bases and J shed 4 bases, with 9 bases lying between them. The CDR3 sequence is 13 residues long. The CDR3 DNA reads as TGTGCCAGCAGCGTTTCGGGGGGCACTGAAGCTTTCTTT. This sequence encodes CASSVSGGTEAFF.

This chain joins TRBV6-5 and TRBJ1-2; a weak D match, TRBD1 (5 bases). V lost 4 bases and J lost 4, with 13 bases in between. Germline V gene lookup returns CDR1 MNHEY and CDR2 SVGAGI. The CDR3 has 14 amino acids. The CDR3 loop reads CASSLGPISYGYTF. In DNA form, the CDR3 reads TGTGCCAGCAGTTTGGGACCTATTAGCTATGGCTACACCTTC.

The genes are TRBV5-4 and TRBJ2-7; no clear D gene. The CDR3 has 12 residues. The V and J ends lost 0 bases and 3 bases respectively, with 4 bases between them. The V gene's germline CDR1 is SGHNT and CDR2 YYREEE (reference sequence). The CDR3 DNA reads as TGTGCCAGCAGCTTGGGCGACTACGAGCAGTACTTC. Its translation: CASSLGDYEQYF.

The rearrangement links TRBV9 to TRBJ2-1, with TRBD2 identical over 7 bases. Germline V CDR1 and CDR2: SGDLS, YYNGEE. The CDR3 totals 16 residues. The V gene end was trimmed by 0 bases and the J gene end by 3 bases; junction bases not matched to a gene: 6. The CDR3 coding sequence is TGTGCCAGCAGCGTAGATGGGGCTAGCGGCTACAATGAGCAGTTCTTC. Its protein product is CASSVDGASGYNEQFF.

This clone occurred a few times. The chain combines TRBV4-1 with TRBJ2-2; TRBD2 agrees at 10 bases. Germline lookup yields CDR1 MGHRA and CDR2 YSYEKL. Trimming at V came to 4 bases and at J to 3 bases, leaving 5 bases not matched to a gene. CDR3 size: 16 residues. For the CDR3, the DNA is TGCGCCAGCAGCCTGCTGGGGACTAGCGACACCGGGGAGCTGTTTTTT. Translating it yields CASSLLGTSDTGELFF.

The rearrangement links TRBV10-3 to TRBJ2-7; 7 bases map to TRBD1. Germline V gene sequence: CDR1 ENHRY, CDR2 SYGVKD. V dropped 0 bases and J dropped 0; count of bases not matched to a gene: 2. This CDR3 comprises 15 residues. For the CDR3, the DNA is TGTGCCATCAGTGAGTCGACAGGGATCTCCTACGAGCAGTACTTC. Translating it yields CAISESTGISYEQYF.

The chain joins TRBV28 to TRBJ1-1; D might be TRBD1 (6 bases). V was trimmed by 4 bases and J by 5 bases, leaving 17 bases between them. CDR3 size: 15 residues. The germline V gene has CDR1 MDHEN and CDR2 SYDVKM. The CDR3: CASSSPGGGWTEAFF. The CDR3 DNA follows: TGTGCCAGCAGTTCCCCGGGGGGGGGCTGGACTGAAGCTTTCTTT.

By sample fraction, this clone is medium-sized. V is TRBV4-2 and J is TRBJ2-2, with unresolved D. The V and J ends lost 3 bases and 1 base respectively, with 6 bases between them. CDR3 length: 14 amino acids. Germline V gene sequence: CDR1 LGHNA, CDR2 YNFKEQ. This CDR3 reads CASSHAENTGELFF. The CDR3 nucleotides read TGTGCCAGCAGCCACGCGGAGAACACCGGGGAGCTGTTTTTT.

The chain combines TRBV29-1 with TRBJ2-1, with D uncertain. V shed 1 base and J shed 0 bases, with 10 bases lying between them. This CDR3 region has 15 residues. Germline V lookup: CDR1 SQVTM, CDR2 ANQGSEA. The CDR3 reads CSVEGGHSSYNEQFF. CDR3 nucleotide sequence: TGCAGCGTTGAAGGAGGCCATAGCTCCTACAATGAGCAGTTCTTC.